Sequencing of this T cell receptor beta chain was carried out in a study of shared T cell receptors in the human thymus. Germline V gene lookup returns CDR1 LGHNA and CDR2 YSLEER. This CDR3 region has 18 residues. J gave up 0 bases and V 5 bases, and 9 bases lay outside the gene matches. Method: immunoSEQ multiplex PCR; TCRdb's copy keeps in-frame clones and lacks some. The table has some 720,000 clones, 70% to 90% seen once. These data also featured in a second study, about human thymus T cells. That publication notes: Corrective surgery for congenital heart defects was being performed on the healthy Finnish infants who were the donors. Reports from related research described highly overlapping thymic repertoires among unrelated individuals.

This TCR was sampled from a boy in the first two years of life with a congenital heart defect. The J gene is TRBJ2-2, the V gene TRBV4-3; 10 nucleotides line up with TRBD2. Sequenced input: thymocytes. The CDR3 spells CASSLTLAGAPNTGELFF. The CDR3 DNA reads as TGCGCCAGCAGCTTGACCCTAGCGGGAGCGCCGAACACCGGGGAGCTGTTTTTT.